Given below is one TCR beta chain in context. The data stem from a study of blood T cell repertoires in COVID-19. Study background: T cells, B-cell-depleted T cells, or PBMCs provided the cDNA or gDNA that served as material.

Germline CDR1 reads SGHVS; CDR2 reads FNYEAQ. V was pared by 3 bases and J by 8 bases, with 17 bases between. The CDR3 runs 16 residues. Only in-frame clones appear in the TCRdb table, and some are missing; sequencing was by immunoSEQ multiplex PCR. The sample yields roughly 58,000 clones, 75% to 85% seen once. This chain links TRBV7-6 with TRBJ1-6, with D perhaps matching TRBD1 (5 bases). This clonotype was obtained from a man in his sixties with COVID-19, enrolled during active disease. Material: peripheral blood. The CDR3 nucleotides are TGTGCCAGCAGCTTCGGGTCGGGCAGGGAGGATTCACCCCTCCACTTT. It encodes CASSFGSGREDSPLHF.